The TCR beta chain described here comes from a study of cytomegalovirus exposure and HLA in healthy donors. About the study: In terms of ancestry, the Caucasian-associated cluster contained about 80% of the roughly 400 genotyped donors. Study results and limitations: A link between a missense DCLRE1C variant and TCR beta V- and J-gene trimming emerged from a later analysis. Among CMV-associated TCR beta chains, most appeared HLA-restricted in a later analysis.

PCR employed 60 Vbeta and 13 Jbeta primers. Repertoires were generated with immunoSEQ multiplex PCR, while TCRdb's copy carries only in-frame clones and drops some. The data hold 140,000 to 150,000 clones, with more than 8% observed a single time. CDR1 and CDR2 from the germline V gene are SGHAT and FQNNGV. CDR3 length equals 15 residues. Losses at the gene ends were 5 bases for V and 2 bases for J; bases not matched to a gene: 4. At the time of sampling, donors were nominally healthy, though unrecorded immune exposures were likely. With regard to this clone: Its specificity is not known.

The gene calls are TRBV11-2 and TRBJ2-3, with 10 bases that match TRBD2. What was sequenced was PBMCs. The receptor's source is a man between 50 and 59 years old in good health and CMV-seronegative. The CDR3 sequence: CASSRGLAVTDTQYF. DNA for the CDR3: TGTGCCAGCAGCCGAGGACTAGCGGTCACAGATACGCAGTATTTT.